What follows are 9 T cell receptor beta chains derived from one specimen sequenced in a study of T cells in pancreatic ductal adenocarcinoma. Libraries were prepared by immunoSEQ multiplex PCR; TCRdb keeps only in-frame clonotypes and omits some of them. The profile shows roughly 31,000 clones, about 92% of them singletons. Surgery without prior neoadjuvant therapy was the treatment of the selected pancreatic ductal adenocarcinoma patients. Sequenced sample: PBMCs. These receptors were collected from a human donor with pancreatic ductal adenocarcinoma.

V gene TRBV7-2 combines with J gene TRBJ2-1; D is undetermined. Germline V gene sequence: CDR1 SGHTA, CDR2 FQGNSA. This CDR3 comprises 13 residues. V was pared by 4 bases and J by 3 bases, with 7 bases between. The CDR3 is CASSSGVYNEQFF. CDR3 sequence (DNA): TGTGCCAGCAGCTCCGGCGTCTACAATGAGCAGTTCTTC.

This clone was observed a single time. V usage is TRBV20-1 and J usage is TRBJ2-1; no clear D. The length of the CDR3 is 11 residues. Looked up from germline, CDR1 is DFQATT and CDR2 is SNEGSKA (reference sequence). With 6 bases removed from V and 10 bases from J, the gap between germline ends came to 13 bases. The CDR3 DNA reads TGCAGTGCCGTAGTCCCCCAAGAGCAGTTCTTC. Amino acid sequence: CSAVVPQEQFF.

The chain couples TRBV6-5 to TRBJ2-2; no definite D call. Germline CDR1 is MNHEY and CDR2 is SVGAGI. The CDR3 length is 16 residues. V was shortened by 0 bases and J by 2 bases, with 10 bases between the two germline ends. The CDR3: CASSYSQQINTGELFF. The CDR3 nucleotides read TGTGCCAGCAGTTACTCGCAACAAATAAACACCGGGGAGCTGTTTTTT.

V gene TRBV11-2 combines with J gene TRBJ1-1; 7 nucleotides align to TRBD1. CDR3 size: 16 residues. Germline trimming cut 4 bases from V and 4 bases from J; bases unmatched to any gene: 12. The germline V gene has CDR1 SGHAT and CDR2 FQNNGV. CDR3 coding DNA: TGTGCCAGCAGCTCGATAGGACAGGCGAAGGGCACTGAAGCTTTCTTT. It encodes CASSSIGQAKGTEAFF.

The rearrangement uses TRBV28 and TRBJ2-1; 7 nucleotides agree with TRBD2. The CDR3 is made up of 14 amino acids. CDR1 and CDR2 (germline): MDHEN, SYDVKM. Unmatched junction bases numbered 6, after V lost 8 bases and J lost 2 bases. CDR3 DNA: TGTGCCAGCTCTCGGACTAGACCCTACAATGAGCAGTTCTTC. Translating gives CASSRTRPYNEQFF.

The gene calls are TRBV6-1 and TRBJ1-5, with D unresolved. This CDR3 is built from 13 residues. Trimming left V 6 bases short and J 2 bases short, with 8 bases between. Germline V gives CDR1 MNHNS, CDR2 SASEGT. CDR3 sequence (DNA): TGTGCCAGCAGCGCGTCGGGCAATCAGCCCCAGCATTTT. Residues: CASSASGNQPQHF.

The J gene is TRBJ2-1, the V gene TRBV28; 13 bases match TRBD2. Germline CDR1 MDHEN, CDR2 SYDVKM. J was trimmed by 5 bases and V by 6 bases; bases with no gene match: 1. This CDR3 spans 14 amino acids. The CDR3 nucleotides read TGTGCCAGCAGGGGACTAGCGGGAAACAATGAGCAGTTCTTC. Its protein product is CASRGLAGNNEQFF.

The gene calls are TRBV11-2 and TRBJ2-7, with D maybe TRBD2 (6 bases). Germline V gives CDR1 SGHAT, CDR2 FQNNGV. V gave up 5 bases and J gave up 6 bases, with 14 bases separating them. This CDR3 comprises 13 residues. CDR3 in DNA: TGTGCCAGCAGCCAGAATCTGCGGGGCGAGCAGTACTTC. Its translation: CASSQNLRGEQYF. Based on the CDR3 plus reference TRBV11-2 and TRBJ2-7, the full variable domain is EAGVAQSPRYKIIEKRQSVAFWCNPISGHATLYWYQQILGQGPKLLIQFQNNGVVDDSQLPKDRFSAERLKGVDSTLKIQPAKLEDSAVYLCASSQNLRGEQYFGPGTRLTVT.

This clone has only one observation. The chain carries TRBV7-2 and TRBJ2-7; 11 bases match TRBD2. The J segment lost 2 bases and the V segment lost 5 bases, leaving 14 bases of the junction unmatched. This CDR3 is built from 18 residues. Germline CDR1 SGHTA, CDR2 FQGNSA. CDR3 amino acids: CASSLRTSGSIATYEQYF. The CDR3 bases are TGTGCCAGCAGCCTGAGGACTAGCGGGTCTATTGCTACCTACGAGCAGTACTTC.